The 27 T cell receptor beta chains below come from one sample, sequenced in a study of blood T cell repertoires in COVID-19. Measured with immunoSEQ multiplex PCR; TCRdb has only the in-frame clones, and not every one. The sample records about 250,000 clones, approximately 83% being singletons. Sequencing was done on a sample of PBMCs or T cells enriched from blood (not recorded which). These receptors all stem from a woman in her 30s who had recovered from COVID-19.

The CDR3 nucleotides read TGTGCCAGCACTACGGGGGGGAGGCCCCTCCCCTACGGGGCCAACGTCCTGACTTTC. The encoded protein is CASTTGGRPLPYGANVLTF. The J gene is TRBJ2-6, the V gene TRBV7-8; 8 bases line up with TRBD2. Per the germline V gene, CDR1 is SGHVS and CDR2 is FQNEAQ. The CDR3 contains 19 residues. The trim removed 7 bases at V and 4 bases at J, leaving 18 bases unmatched.

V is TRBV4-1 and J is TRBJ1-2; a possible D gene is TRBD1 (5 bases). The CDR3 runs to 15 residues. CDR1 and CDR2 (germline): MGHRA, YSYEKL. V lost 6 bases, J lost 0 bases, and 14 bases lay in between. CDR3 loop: CASRLGAGPNYGYTF. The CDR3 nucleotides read TGCGCCAGCAGGCTAGGGGCAGGCCCTAACTATGGCTACACCTTC.

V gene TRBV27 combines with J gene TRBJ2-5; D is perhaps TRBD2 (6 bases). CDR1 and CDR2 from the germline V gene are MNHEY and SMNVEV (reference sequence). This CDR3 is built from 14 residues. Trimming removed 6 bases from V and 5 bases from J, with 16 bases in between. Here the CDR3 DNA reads TGTGCCAGCAGACTGACTAGTACAGTTGAGACCCAGTACTTC. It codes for CASRLTSTVETQYF.

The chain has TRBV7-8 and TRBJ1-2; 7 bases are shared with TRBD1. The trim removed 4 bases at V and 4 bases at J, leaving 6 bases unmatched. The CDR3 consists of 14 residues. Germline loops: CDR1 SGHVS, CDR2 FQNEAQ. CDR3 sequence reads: CASSSQDRFYGYTF. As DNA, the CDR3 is TGTGCCAGCAGCTCCCAGGACAGGTTCTATGGCTACACCTTC.

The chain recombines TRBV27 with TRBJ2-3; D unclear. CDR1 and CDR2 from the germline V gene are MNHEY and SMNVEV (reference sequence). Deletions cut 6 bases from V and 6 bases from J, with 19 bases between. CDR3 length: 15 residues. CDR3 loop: CASRPGPLSMDTQYF. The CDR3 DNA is TGTGCCAGCAGGCCTGGGCCTTTATCTATGGATACGCAGTATTTT.

This CDR3 is CASRAGGLDTQYF. The CDR3 nucleotides are TGCGCCAGCAGGGCGGGGGGGCTTGATACGCAGTATTTT. The chain joins TRBV5-1 to TRBJ2-3, with TRBD2 matching over 9 bases. This CDR3 is built from 13 residues. Per the germline V gene, CDR1 is SGHRS and CDR2 is YFSETQ. J was trimmed by 6 bases and V by 5 bases; bases with no gene match: 4.

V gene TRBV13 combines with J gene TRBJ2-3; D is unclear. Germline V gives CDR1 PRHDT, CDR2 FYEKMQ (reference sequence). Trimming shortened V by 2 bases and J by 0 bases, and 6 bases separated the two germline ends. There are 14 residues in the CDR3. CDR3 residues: CASSLKPSTDTQYF. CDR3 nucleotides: TGTGCCAGCAGCTTAAAGCCTAGCACAGATACGCAGTATTTT.

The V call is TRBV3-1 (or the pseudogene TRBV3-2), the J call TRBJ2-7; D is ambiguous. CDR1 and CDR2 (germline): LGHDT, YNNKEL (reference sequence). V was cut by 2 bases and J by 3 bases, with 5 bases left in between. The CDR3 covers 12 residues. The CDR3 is CASSQFGYEQYF. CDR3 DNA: TGTGCCAGCAGCCAATTCGGCTACGAGCAGTACTTC.

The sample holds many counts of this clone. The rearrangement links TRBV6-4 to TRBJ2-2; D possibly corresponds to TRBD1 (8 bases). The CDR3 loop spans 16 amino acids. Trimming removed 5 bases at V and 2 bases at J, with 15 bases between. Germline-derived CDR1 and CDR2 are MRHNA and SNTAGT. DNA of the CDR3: TGTGCCAGCAGTCCTACAGGGGGGGATAACACCGGGGAGCTGTTTTTT. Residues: CASSPTGGDNTGELFF.

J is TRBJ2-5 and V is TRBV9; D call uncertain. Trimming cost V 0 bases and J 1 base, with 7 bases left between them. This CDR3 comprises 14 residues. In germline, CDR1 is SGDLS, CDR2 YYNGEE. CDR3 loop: CASSVDRVQETQYF. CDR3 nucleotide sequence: TGTGCCAGCAGCGTAGACCGGGTCCAAGAGACCCAGTACTTC.

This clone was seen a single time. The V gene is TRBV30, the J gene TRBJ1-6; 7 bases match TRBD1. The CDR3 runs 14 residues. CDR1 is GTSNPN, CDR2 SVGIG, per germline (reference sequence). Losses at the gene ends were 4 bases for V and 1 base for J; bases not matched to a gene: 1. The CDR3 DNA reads TGTGCCTGGAAGGGGGCTTCCTATAATTCACCCCTCCACTTT. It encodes CAWKGASYNSPLHF.

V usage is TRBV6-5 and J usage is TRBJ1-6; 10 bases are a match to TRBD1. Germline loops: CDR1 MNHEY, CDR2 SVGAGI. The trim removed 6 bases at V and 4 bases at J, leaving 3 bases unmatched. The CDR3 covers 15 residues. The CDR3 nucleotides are TGTGCCAGCAGAGCGGACAGGGGGTATAATTCACCCCTCCACTTT. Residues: CASRADRGYNSPLHF.

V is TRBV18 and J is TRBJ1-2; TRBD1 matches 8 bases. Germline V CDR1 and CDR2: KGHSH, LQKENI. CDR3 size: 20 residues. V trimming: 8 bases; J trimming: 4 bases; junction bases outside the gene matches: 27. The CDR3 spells CASITGPSKFSGQDLYGYTF. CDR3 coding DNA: TGTGCCAGCATCACCGGGCCGTCAAAGTTTTCGGGACAGGACCTCTATGGCTACACCTTC.

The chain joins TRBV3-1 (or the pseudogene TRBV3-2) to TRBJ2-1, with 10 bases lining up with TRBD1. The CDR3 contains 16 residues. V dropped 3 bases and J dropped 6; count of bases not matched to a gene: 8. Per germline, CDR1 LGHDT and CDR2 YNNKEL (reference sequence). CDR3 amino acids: CASSQPGRDRGNEQFF. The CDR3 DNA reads TGTGCCAGCAGCCAGCCCGGCCGGGACAGGGGCAATGAGCAGTTCTTC.

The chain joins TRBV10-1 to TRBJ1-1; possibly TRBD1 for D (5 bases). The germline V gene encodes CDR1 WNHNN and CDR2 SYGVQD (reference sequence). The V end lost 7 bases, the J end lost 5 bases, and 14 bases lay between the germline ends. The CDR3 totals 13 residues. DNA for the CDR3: TGCGCCAGCAACGAGCGGGACGGAACTGAAGCTTTCTTT. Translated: CASNERDGTEAFF.

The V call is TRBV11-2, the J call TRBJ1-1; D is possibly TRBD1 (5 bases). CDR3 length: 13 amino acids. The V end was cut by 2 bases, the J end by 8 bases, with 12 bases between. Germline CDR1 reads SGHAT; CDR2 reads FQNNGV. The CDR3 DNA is TGTGCCAGCAGCTTACTTTCCACAGGAGAAGCTTTCTTT. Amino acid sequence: CASSLLSTGEAFF.

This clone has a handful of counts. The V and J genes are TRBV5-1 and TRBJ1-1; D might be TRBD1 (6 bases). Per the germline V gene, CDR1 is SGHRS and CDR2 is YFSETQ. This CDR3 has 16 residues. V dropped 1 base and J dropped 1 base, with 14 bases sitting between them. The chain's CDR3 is CASSLIRTDSNTEAFF. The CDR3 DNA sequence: TGCGCCAGCAGCTTGATTAGGACAGATTCGAACACTGAAGCTTTCTTT.

CDR3 DNA sequence: TGTGCCAGCAGCCACCGGAGCTCCTATAATTCACCCCTCCACTTT. Its translation is CASSHRSSYNSPLHF. The rearrangement uses TRBV9 and TRBJ1-6; no definite D call. Germline V gene lookup returns CDR1 SGDLS and CDR2 YYNGEE. Trimming removed 4 bases from V and 0 bases from J, with 8 bases in between. The length of the CDR3 is 15 residues.

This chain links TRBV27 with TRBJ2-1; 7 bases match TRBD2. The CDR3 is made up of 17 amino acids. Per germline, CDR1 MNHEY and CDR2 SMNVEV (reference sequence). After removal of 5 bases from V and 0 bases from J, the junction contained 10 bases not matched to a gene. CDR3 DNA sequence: TGTGCCAGCAGTCTTCGCAATAGCGGGCGCTCCTACAATGAGCAGTTCTTC. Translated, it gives CASSLRNSGRSYNEQFF.

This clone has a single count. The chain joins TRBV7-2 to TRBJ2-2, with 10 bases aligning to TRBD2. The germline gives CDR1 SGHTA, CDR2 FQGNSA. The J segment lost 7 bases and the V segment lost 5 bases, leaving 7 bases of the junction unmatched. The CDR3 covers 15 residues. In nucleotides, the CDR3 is TGTGCCAGCAGCCAGCGGGGGGGCCGAGTCGGGGAGCTGTTTTTT. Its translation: CASSQRGGRVGELFF. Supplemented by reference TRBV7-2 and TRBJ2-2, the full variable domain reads GAGVSQSPSNKVTEKGKDVELRCDPISGHTALYWYRQSLGQGLEFLIYFQGNSAPDKSGLPSDRFSAERTGGSVSTLTIQRTQQEDSAVYLCASSQRGGRVGELFFGEGSRLTVL.

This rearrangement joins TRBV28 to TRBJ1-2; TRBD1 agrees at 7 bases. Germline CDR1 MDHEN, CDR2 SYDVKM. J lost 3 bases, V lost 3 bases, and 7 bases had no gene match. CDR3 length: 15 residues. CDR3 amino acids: CASSFAGGEDYGYTF. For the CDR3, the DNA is TGTGCCAGCAGTTTCGCAGGGGGTGAAGACTATGGCTACACCTTC.

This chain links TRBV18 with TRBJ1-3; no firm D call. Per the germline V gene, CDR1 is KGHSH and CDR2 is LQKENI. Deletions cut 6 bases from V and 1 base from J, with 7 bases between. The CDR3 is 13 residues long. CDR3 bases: TGTGCCAGCTCCCAGGAATCTGGAAACACCATATATTTT. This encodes CASSQESGNTIYF.

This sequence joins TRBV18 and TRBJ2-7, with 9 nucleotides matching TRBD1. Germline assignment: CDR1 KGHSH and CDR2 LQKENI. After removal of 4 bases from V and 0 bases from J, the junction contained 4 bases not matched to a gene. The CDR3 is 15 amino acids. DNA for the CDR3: TGTGCCAGCTCACGCTCGACAGGGGGCTCCTACGAGCAGTACTTC. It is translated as CASSRSTGGSYEQYF.

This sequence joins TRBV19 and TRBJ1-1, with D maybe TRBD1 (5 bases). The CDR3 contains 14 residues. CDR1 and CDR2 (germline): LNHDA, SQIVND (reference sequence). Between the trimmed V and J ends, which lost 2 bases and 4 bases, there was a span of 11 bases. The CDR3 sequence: CASSITRQFTEAFF. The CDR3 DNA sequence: TGTGCCAGTAGTATAACAAGACAGTTCACTGAAGCTTTCTTT.

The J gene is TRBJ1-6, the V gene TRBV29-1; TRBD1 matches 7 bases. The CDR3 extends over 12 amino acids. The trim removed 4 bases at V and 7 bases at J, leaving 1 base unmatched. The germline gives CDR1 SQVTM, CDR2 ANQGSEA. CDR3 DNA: TGCAGCGTTGGGACAGGCAATTCACCCCTCCACTTT. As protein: CSVGTGNSPLHF. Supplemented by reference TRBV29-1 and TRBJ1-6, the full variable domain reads SAVISQKPSRDICQRGTSLTIQCQVDSQVTMMFWYRQQPGQSLTLIATANQGSEATYESGFVIDKFPISRPNLTFSTLTVSNMSPEDSSIYLCSVGTGNSPLHFGNGTRLTVT.

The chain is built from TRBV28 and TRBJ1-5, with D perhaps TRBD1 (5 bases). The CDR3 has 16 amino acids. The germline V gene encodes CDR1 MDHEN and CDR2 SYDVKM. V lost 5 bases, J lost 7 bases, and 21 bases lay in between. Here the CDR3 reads CASSPGDLQRGQPQHF. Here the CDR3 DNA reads TGTGCCAGCAGTCCTGGGGACTTGCAACGCGGGCAGCCCCAGCATTTT.

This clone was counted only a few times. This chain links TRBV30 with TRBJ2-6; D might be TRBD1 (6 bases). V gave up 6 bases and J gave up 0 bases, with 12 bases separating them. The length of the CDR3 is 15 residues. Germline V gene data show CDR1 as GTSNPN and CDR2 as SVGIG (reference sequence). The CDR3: CACWKQGSGANVLTF. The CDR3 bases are TGTGCCTGCTGGAAACAGGGCTCTGGGGCCAACGTCCTGACTTTC. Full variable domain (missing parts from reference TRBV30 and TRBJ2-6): SQTIHQWPATLVQPVGSPLSLECTVEGTSNPNLYWYRQAAGRGLQLLFYSVGIGQISSEVPQNLSASRPQDRQFILSSKKLLLSDSGFYLCACWKQGSGANVLTFGAGSRLTVL.